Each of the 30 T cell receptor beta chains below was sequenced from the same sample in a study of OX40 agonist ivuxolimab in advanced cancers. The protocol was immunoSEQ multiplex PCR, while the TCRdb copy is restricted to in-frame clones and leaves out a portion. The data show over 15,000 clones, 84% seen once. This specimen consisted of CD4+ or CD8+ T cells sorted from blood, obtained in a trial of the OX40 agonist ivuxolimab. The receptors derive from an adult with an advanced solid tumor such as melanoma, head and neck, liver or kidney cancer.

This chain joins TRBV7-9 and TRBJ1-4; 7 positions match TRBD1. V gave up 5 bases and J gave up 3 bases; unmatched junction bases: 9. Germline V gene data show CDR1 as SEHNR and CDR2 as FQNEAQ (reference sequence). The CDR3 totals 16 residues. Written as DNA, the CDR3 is TGTGCCAGCAGCCCCTCTCCGGGACAGTCTAATGAAAAACTGTTTTTT. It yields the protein CASSPSPGQSNEKLFF.

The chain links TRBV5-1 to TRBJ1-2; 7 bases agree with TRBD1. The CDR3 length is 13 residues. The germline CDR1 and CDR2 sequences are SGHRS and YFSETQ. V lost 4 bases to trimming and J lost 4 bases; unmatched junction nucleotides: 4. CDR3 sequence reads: CASSRDRTYGYTF. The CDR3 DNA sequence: TGCGCCAGCAGCCGGGACAGAACCTATGGCTACACCTTC.

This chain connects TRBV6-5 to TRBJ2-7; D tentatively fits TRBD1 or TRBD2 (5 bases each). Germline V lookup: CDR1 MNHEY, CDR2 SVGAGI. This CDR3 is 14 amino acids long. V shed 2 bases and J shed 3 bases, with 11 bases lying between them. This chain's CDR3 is CASSYGGDYYEQYF. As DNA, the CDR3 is TGTGCCAGCAGTTACGGGGGTGACTACTACGAGCAGTACTTC.

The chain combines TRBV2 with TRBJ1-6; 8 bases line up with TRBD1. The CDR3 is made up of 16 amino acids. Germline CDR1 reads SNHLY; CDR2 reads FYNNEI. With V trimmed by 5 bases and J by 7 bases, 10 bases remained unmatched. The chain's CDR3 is CASSTPRTGQNSPLHF. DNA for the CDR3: TGTGCCAGCAGTACTCCGAGGACAGGGCAGAATTCACCCCTCCACTTT.

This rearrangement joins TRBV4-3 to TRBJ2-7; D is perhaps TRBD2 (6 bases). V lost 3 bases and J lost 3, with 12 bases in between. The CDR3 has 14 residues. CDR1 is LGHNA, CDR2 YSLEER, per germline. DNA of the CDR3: TGCGCCAGCAGCCAGTCCTGGGGACTCTACGAGCAGTACTTC. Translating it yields CASSQSWGLYEQYF.

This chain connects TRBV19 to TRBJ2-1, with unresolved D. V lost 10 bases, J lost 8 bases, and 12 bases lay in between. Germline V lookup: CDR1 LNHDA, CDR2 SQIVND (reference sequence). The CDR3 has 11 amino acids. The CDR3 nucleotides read TGTGCCACTTTGTCGGTCCATGAGCAGTTCTTC. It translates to CATLSVHEQFF. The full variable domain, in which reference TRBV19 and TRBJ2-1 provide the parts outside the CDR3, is DGGITQSPKYLFRKEGQNVTLSCEQNLNHDAMYWYRQDPGQGLRLIYYSQIVNDFQKGDIAEGYSVSREKKESFPLTVTSAQKNPTAFYLCATLSVHEQFFGPGTRLTVL.

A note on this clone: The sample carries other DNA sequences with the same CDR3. The DNA of the CDR3 is TGTGCCAGCAGCCGGACAGGGAATAATTCACCCCTCCACTTT. This sequence encodes CASSRTGNNSPLHF. The chain carries TRBV11-1 and TRBJ1-6; 8 bases fit TRBD1. This CDR3 has 14 amino acids. The germline CDR1 and CDR2 sequences are SGHAT and FQDESV (reference sequence). The V gene end was trimmed by 5 bases and the J gene end by 5 bases; junction bases not matched to a gene: 2.

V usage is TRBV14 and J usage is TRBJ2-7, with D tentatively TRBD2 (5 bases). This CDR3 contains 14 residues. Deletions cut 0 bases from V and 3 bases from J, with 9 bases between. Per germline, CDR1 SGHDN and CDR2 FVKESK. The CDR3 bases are TGTGCCAGCAGCCAAGAGTCAGACTACTACGAGCAGTACTTC. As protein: CASSQESDYYEQYF.

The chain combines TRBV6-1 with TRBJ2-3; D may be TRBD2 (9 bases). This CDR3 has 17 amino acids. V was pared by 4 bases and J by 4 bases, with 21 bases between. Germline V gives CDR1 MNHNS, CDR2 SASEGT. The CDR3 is CASSASAGGGGADTQYF. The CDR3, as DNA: TGTGCCAGCAGTGCATCGGCAGGGGGCGGGGGGGCAGATACGCAGTATTTT.

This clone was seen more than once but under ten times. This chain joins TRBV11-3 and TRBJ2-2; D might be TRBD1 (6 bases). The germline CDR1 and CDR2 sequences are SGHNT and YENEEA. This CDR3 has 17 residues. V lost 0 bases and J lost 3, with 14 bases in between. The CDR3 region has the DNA TGTGCCAGCAGCTTAGAAAGATCAGGGGCCTACACCGGGGAGCTGTTTTTT. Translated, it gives CASSLERSGAYTGELFF. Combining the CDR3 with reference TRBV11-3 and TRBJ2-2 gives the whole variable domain EAGVVQSPRYKIIEKKQPVAFWCNPISGHNTLYWYLQNLGQGPELLIRYENEEAVDDSQLPKDRFSAERLKGVDSTLKIQPAELGDSAVYLCASSLERSGAYTGELFFGEGSRLTVL.

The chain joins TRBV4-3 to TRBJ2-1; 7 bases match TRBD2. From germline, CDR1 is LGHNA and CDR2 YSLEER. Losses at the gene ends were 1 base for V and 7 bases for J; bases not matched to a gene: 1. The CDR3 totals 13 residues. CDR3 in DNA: TGCGCCAGCAGCCAAGGGGGGGGGAATGAGCAGTTCTTC. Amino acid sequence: CASSQGGGNEQFF.

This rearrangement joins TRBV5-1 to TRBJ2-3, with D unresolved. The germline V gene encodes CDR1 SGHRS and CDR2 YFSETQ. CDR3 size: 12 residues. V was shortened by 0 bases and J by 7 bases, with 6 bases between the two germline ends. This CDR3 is CASSLGAYTQYF. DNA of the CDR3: TGCGCCAGCAGCTTGGGGGCTTATACGCAGTATTTT.

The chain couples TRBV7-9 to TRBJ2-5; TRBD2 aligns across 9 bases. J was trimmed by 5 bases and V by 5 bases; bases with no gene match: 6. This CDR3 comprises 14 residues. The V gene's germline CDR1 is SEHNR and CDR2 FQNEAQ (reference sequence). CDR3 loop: CASSRITSGETQYF. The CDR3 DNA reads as TGTGCCAGCAGCCGTATCACTAGCGGGGAGACCCAGTACTTC.

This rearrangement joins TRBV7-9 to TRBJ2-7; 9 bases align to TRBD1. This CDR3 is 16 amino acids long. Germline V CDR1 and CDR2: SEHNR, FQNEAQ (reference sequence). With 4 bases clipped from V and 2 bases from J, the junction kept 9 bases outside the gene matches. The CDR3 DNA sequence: TGTGCCAGCAGCTCCGCCCGGACAGGGGACACCTACGAGCAGTACTTC. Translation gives CASSSARTGDTYEQYF.

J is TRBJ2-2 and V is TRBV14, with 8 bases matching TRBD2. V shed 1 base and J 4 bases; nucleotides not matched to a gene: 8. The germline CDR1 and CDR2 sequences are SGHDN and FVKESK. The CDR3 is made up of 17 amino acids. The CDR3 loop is CASSQVLGTSFTGELFF. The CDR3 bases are TGTGCCAGCAGCCAAGTGCTCGGGACTAGTTTCACCGGGGAGCTGTTTTTT.

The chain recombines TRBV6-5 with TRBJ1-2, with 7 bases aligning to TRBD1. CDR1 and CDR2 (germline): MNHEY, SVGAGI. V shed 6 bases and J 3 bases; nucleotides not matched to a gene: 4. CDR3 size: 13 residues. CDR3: CASSAGTDYGYTF. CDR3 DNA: TGTGCCAGCAGCGCAGGGACAGACTATGGCTACACCTTC.

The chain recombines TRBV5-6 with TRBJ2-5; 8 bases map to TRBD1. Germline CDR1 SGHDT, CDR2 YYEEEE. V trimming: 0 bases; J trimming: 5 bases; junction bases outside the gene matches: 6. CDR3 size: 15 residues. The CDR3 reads CASSLVSGGLETQYF. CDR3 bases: TGTGCCAGCAGCTTGGTGTCAGGGGGCTTGGAGACCCAGTACTTC.

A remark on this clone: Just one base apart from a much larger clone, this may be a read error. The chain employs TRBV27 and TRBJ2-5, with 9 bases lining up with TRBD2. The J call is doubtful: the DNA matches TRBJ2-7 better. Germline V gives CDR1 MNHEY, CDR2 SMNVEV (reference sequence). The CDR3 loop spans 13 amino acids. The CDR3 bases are TGTGCCAGCAGGGGACTAGCTGCCTACGAGCAGTACTTC. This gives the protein CASRGLAAYEQYF.

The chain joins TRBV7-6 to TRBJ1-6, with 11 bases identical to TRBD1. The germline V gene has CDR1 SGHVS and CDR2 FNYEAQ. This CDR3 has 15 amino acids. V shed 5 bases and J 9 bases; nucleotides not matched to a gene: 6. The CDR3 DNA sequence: TGTGCCAGCAGCGCCGGACAGGGGGCTTTTTCACCCCTCCACTTT. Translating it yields CASSAGQGAFSPLHF. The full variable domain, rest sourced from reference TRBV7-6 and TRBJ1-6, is GAGVSQSPRYKVTKRGQDVALRCDPISGHVSLYWYRQALGQGPEFLTYFNYEAQQDKSGLPNDRFSAERPEGSISTLTIQRTEQRDSAMYRCASSAGQGAFSPLHFGNGTRLTVT.

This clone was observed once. The CDR3 sequence: CASSKGQIHSYEQYF. The CDR3 nucleotides read TGTGCCAGCAGTAAAGGACAGATACACTCCTACGAGCAGTACTTC. The chain links TRBV2 to TRBJ2-7, with TRBD1 as a possible D gene (6 bases). The V gene lost 5 bases and the J gene lost 0 bases, with 14 bases spanning the gap. In germline, CDR1 is SNHLY, CDR2 FYNNEI. The CDR3 is 15 residues long.

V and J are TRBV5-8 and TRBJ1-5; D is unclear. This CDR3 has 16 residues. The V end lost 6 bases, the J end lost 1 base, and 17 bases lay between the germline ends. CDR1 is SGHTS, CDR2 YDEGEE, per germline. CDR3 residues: CASTSPWGGSNQPQHF. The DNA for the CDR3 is TGTGCCAGCACCAGCCCCTGGGGTGGAAGCAATCAGCCCCAGCATTTT. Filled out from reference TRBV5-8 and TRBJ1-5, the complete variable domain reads EAGVTQSPTHLIKTRGQQATLRCSPISGHTSVYWYQQALGLGLQFLLWYDEGEERNRGNFPPRFSGRQFPNYSSELNVNALELEDSALYLCASTSPWGGSNQPQHFGDGTRLSIL.

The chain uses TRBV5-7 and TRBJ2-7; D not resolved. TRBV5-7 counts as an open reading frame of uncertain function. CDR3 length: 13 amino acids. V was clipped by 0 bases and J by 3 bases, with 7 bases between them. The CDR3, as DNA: TGTGCCAGCAGCTTGGCCTCCCTCTACGAGCAGTACTTC. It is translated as CASSLASLYEQYF.

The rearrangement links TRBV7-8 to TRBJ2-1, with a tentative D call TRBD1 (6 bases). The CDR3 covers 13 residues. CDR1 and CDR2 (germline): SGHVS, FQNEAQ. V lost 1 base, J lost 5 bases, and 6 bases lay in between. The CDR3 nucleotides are TGTGCCAGCAGCTTAGAGGGGGACAATGAGCAGTTCTTC. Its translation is CASSLEGDNEQFF. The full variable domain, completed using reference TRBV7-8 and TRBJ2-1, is GAGVSQSPRYKVAKRGQDVALRCDPISGHVSLFWYQQALGQGPEFLTYFQNEAQLDKSGLPSDRFFAERPEGSVSTLKIQRTQQEDSAVYLCASSLEGDNEQFFGPGTRLTVL.

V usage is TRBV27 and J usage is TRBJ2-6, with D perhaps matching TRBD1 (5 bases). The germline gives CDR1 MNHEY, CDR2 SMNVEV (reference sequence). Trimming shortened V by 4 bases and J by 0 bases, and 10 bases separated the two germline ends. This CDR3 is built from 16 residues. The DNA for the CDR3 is TGTGCCAGCAGTTACGACAGTCCCTCTGGGGCCAACGTCCTGACTTTC. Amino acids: CASSYDSPSGANVLTF.

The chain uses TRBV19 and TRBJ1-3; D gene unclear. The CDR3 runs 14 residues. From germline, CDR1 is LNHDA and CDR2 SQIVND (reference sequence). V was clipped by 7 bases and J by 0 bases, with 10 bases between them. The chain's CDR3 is CASILTASGNTIYF. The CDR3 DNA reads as TGTGCCAGTATTCTGACGGCCTCTGGAAACACCATATATTTT. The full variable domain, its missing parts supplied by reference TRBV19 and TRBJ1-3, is DGGITQSPKYLFRKEGQNVTLSCEQNLNHDAMYWYRQDPGQGLRLIYYSQIVNDFQKGDIAEGYSVSREKKESFPLTVTSAQKNPTAFYLCASILTASGNTIYFGEGSWLTVV.

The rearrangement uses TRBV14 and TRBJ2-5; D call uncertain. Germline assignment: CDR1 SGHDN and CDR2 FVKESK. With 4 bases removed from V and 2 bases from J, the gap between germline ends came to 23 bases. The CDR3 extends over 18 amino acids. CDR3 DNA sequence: TGTGCCAGCAGCCCCCAGGTCGGCAGCCTGAAGGATCAAGAGACCCAGTACTTC. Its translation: CASSPQVGSLKDQETQYF.

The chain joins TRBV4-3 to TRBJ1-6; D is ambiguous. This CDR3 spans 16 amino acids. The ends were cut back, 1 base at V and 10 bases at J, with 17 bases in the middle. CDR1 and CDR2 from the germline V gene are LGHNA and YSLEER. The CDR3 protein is CASSQVDGGRRSPLHF. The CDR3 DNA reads TGCGCCAGCAGCCAAGTAGATGGAGGCCGGAGATCACCCCTCCACTTT.

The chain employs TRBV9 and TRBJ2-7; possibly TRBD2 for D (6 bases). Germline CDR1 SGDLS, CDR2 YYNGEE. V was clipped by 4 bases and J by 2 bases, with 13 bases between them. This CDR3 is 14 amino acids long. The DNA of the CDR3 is TGTGCCAGCAGCTCCGGGACTTACCCCTACGAGCAGTACTTC. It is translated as CASSSGTYPYEQYF.

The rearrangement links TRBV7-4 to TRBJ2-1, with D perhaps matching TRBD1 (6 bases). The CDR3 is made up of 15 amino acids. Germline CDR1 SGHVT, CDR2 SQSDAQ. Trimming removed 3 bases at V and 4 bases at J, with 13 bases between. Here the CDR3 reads CASSFSGTTYNEQFF. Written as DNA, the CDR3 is TGTGCCAGCAGCTTCTCCGGGACAACATACAATGAGCAGTTCTTC.

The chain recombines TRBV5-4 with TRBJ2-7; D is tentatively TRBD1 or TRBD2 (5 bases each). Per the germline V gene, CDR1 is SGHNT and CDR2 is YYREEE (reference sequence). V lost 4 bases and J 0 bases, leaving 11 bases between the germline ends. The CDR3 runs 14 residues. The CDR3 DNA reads TGTGCCAGCAGCCCCGGGGCGGCCTCCTACGAGCAGTACTTC. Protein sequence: CASSPGAASYEQYF.